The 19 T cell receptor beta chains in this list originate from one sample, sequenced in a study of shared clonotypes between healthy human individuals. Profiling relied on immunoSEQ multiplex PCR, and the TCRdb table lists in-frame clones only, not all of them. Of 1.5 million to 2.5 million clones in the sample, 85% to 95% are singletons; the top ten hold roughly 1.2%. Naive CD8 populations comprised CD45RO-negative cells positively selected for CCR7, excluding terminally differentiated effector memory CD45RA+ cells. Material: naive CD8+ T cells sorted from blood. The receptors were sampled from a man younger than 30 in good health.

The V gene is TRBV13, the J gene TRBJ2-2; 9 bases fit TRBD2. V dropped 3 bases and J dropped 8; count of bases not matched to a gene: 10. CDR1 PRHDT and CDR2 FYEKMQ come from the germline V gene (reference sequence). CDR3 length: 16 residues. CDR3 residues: CASSFTGLAPGGELFF. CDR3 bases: TGTGCCAGCAGCTTCACCGGACTAGCGCCAGGAGGGGAGCTGTTTTTT.

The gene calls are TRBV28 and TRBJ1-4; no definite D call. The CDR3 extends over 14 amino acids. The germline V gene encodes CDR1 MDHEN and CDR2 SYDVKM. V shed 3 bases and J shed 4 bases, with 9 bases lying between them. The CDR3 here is CASSFWQSNEKLFF. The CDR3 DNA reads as TGTGCCAGCAGTTTTTGGCAGAGTAATGAAAAACTGTTTTTT.

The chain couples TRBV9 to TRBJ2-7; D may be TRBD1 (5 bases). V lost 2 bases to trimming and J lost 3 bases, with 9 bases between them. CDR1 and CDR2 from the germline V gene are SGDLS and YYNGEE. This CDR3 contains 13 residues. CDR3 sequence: CASSVERGYEQYF. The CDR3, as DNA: TGTGCCAGCAGCGTTGAAAGGGGCTACGAGCAGTACTTC.

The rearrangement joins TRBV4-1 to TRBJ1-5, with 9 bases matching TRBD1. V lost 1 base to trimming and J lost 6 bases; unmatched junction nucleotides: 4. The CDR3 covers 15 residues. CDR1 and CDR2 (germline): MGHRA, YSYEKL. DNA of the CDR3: TGCGCCAGCAGCCAAGGGGACAGGGAGGCTCAGCCCCAGCATTTT. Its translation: CASSQGDREAQPQHF.

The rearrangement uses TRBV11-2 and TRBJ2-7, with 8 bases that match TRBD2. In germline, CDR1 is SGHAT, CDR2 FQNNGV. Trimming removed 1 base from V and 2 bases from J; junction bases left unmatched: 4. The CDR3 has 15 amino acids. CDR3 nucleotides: TGTGCCAGCAGCTTAGCCGGGGGGGCGACCTACGAGCAGTACTTC. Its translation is CASSLAGGATYEQYF. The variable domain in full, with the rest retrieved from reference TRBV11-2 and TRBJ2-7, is EAGVAQSPRYKIIEKRQSVAFWCNPISGHATLYWYQQILGQGPKLLIQFQNNGVVDDSQLPKDRFSAERLKGVDSTLKIQPAKLEDSAVYLCASSLAGGATYEQYFGPGTRLTVT.

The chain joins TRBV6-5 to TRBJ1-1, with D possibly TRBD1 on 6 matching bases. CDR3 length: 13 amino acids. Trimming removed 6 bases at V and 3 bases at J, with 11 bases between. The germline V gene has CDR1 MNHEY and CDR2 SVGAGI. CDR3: CASRQGWDTEAFF. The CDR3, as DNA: TGTGCCAGCAGACAGGGCTGGGACACTGAAGCTTTCTTT.

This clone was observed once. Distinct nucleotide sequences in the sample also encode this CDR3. The CDR3 spells CASGLDSYEQYF. CDR3 sequence (DNA): TGTGCTAGTGGTTTGGATAGCTACGAGCAGTACTTC. This rearrangement joins TRBV12-5 to TRBJ2-7; D is undetermined. V lost 1 base and J lost 3, with 4 bases in between. Germline V gene lookup returns CDR1 LGHNT and CDR2 FRNRAP. The CDR3 covers 12 residues.

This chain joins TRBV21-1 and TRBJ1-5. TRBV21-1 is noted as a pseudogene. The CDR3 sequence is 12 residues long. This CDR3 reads CRANYSNQPQHF. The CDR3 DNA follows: TGTCGGGCCAATTATAGCAATCAGCCCCAGCATTTT.

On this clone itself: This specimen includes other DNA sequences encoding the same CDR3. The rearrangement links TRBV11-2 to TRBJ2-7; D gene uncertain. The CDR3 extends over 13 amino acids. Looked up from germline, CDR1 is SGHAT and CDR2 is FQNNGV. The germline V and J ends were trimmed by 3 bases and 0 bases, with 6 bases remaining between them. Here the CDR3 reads CASSFSSSYEQYF. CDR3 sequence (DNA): TGTGCCAGCAGCTTTTCCAGCTCCTACGAGCAGTACTTC.

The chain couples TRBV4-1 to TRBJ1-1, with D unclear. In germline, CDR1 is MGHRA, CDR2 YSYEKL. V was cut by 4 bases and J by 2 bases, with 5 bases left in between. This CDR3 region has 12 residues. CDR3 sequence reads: CASSPSNTEAFF. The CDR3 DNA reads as TGCGCCAGCAGCCCTTCTAACACTGAAGCTTTCTTT.

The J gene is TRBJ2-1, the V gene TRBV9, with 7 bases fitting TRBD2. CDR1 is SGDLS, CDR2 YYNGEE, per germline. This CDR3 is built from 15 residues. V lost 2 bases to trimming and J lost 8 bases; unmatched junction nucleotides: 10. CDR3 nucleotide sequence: TGTGCCAGCAGCGTCGGACTAGTCACCGACGATGAGCAGTTCTTC. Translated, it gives CASSVGLVTDDEQFF.

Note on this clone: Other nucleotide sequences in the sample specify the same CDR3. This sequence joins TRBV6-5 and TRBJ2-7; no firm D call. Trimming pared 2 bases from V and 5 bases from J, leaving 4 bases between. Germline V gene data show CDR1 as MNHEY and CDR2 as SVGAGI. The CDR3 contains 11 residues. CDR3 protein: CASSYSDEQYF. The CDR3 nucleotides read TGTGCCAGCAGTTACAGTGACGAGCAGTACTTC.

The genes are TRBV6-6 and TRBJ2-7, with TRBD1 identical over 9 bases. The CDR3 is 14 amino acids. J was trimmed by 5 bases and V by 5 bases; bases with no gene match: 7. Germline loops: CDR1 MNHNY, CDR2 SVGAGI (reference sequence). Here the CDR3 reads CASSNRGPGHEQYF. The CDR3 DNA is TGTGCCAGCAGTAACAGGGGGCCTGGCCACGAGCAGTACTTC.

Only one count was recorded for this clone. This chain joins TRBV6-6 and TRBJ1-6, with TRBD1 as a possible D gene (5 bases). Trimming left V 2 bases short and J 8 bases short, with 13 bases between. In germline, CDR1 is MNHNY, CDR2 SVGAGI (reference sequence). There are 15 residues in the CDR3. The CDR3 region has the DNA TGTGCCAGCAGTTACACCGGGGGGGATGATTCACCCCTCCACTTT. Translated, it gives CASSYTGGDDSPLHF.

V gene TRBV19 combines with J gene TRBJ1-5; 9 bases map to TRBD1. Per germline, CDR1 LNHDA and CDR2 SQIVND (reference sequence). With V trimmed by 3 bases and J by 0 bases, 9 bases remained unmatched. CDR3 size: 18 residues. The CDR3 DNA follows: TGTGCCAGTAGTATCCGGGACAGGGCCCCCTATAGCAATCAGCCCCAGCATTTT. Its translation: CASSIRDRAPYSNQPQHF.

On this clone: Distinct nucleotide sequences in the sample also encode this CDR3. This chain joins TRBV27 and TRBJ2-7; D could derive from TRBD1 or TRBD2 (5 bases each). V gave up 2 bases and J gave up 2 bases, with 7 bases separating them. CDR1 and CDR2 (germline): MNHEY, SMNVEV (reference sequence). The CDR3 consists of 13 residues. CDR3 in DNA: TGTGCCAGCAGTTTAACGGGGCCCTACGAGCAGTACTTC. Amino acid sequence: CASSLTGPYEQYF.

The CDR3 coding sequence is TGTGCCAGCAGCTTAATAGTCGACTACCAAGAGACCCAGTACTTC. This codes for CASSLIVDYQETQYF. The gene calls are TRBV7-9 and TRBJ2-5; no definite D call. Germline values: CDR1 SEHNR, CDR2 FQNEAQ (reference sequence). Trimming shortened V by 2 bases and J by 0 bases, and 10 bases separated the two germline ends. The length of the CDR3 is 15 residues.

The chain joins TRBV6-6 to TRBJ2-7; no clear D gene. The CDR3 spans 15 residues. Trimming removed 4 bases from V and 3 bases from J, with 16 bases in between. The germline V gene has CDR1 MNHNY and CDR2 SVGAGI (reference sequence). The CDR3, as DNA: TGTGCCAGCAGTTCTCTAGAATACGGCGTCTACGAGCAGTACTTC. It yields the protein CASSSLEYGVYEQYF.

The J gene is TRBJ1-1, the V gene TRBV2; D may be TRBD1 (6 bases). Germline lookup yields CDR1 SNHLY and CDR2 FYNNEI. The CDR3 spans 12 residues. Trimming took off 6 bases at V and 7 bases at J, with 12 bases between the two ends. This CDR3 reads CASSEGTYEAFF. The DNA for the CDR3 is TGTGCCAGCAGCGAGGGGACATATGAAGCTTTCTTT.